The clone carrying this T cell receptor beta chain was found many times. Germline CDR1 is SGHRS and CDR2 is YFSETQ. The trim removed 0 bases at V and 9 bases at J, leaving 17 bases unmatched. The CDR3 is 18 amino acids. TCRbeta library construction was performed incorporating unique molecular identifiers. Each CDR3 protein gets one entry after TCRdb re-called the PCR reads with MiXCR. The profile shows roughly 220,000 distinct CDR3 sequences, roughly a tenth of them singletons. The data stem from a study of T-cell reconstitution after alpha-beta-depleted transplantation in children. The specimen comprised PBMCs from the stem cell graft donor, sampled from the stem cell graft. The V call is TRBV5-1, the J call TRBJ2-1; 8 bases map to TRBD2. The TCR sequence derives from a human donor who donated a stem cell graft to a child with SCID. Here the CDR3 DNA reads TGCGCCAGCAGCTTGGCGGGAAAGAAGGGTAGCGGGGTCGGTGAGCAGTTCTTC. Amino acid sequence: CASSLAGKKGSGVGEQFF.